This T cell receptor beta chain was found in a study of molecular identifiers for immune sequencing clone quantification. Study outcomes and limitations: Clone sizes could be underestimated for highly expanded clones when identical TCR molecules share a barcode. Clones above 20 RNA copies contained over 99% of effector molecules and under 1% of naive molecules. Jurkat TCR RNA that was spiked in from one cell was reportedly detectable among roughly 1 million naive cells.

Libraries of bulk TCR were made by previously described methods (with listed TCR primers). Using its own MiXCR run on the PCR reads, TCRdb lists one record per CDR3 protein. The table lists approximately 670,000 distinct CDR3 sequences, about 20% of them singletons. This clonotype was seen repeatedly, ten times or more. As yet, its antigen is unknown. The source is a human donor in good health. Some libraries in this study had Jurkat cell RNA spiked in. The sample comprised naive CD8+ T cells from blood, with Jurkat cell RNA spiked in. Subset indicated: FACS-sorted CD8+CD4-CCR7+CD45RA+ naive T cells.

CDR3 DNA sequence: TGTGCCAGCAGCGTAGGAGCGGGGGATGAGACCCAGTACTTC. This encodes CASSVGAGDETQYF. This chain uses TRBV9 with TRBJ2-5; 8 bases map to TRBD2. Germline CDR1 is SGDLS and CDR2 is YYNGEE. The ends lost 0 bases at V and 5 bases at J; junction bases unmatched: 3. This CDR3 region has 14 residues.